The 20 T cell receptor beta chains in this list originate from one sample, sequenced in a study of monozygotic twins with inflammatory bowel disease. TCRdb re-analyzed the 5' RACE reads; it lists each CDR3 protein once, without DNA. This sample's table has nearly 450,000 distinct CDR3 sequences. Sequenced sample: blood. Source of these receptors: a human donor with ulcerative colitis or Crohn's disease, or a healthy co-twin of an affected twin (not recorded which).

The gene calls are TRBV25-1 and TRBJ1-2; TCRdb selects TRBD1, and the lack of DNA leaves this call unchecked. The CDR3 length is 15 residues. CDR1 MGHDK and CDR2 SYGVNS come from the germline V gene. The CDR3 region is CASSDPGTGYYGYTF.

V gene TRBV27 combines with J gene TRBJ2-1; the TCRdb D gene call, TRBD2, has no DNA to confirm it. Germline V CDR1 and CDR2: MNHEY, SMNVEV (reference sequence). The CDR3 loop spans 15 amino acids. The CDR3 here is CASSLIRGPGDEQFF.

V gene TRBV6-2 or TRBV6-3 combines with J gene TRBJ1-1; as DNA is missing, the TRBD1 call by TCRdb cannot be tested. Germline CDR1 is MNHEY and CDR2 is SVGEGT. CDR3 length equals 12 residues. The CDR3 sequence: CASSTMTGRAFF.

The chain recombines TRBV6-2 or TRBV6-3 with TRBJ2-7; TCRdb lists TRBD1, though no DNA is available to test this call. This CDR3 spans 17 amino acids. CDR1 is MNHEY, CDR2 SVGEGT, per germline. The CDR3 sequence: CASSYTPRGTAQGEQYF.

The chain is built from TRBV19 and TRBJ2-2; TCRdb gives TRBD1 as the D gene, but with no DNA this cannot be confirmed. This CDR3 has 14 residues. Germline V CDR1 and CDR2: LNHDA, SQIVND (reference sequence). CDR3 protein: CASSGRGYTGELFF. The full variable domain, rest sourced from reference TRBV19 and TRBJ2-2, is DGGITQSPKYLFRKEGQNVTLSCEQNLNHDAMYWYRQDPGQGLRLIYYSQIVNDFQKGDIAEGYSVSREKKESFPLTVTSAQKNPTAFYLCASSGRGYTGELFFGEGSRLTVL.

The chain links TRBV9 to TRBJ1-2. The germline V gene has CDR1 SGDLS and CDR2 YYNGEE. This CDR3 comprises 13 residues. This chain's CDR3 is CASSSTRKDGYTF.

The J gene is TRBJ1-5, the V gene TRBV2; TCRdb names TRBD1, which stays unverified in the absence of DNA. The germline CDR1 and CDR2 sequences are SNHLY and FYNNEI. This CDR3 region has 13 residues. The CDR3 is CASSEWGNQPQHF.

V usage is TRBV11-2 and J usage is TRBJ1-1. Germline CDR1 and CDR2: SGHAT and FQNNGV. The CDR3 consists of 15 residues. The CDR3 sequence: CASRALVSGNTEAFF. Variable domain in full (rest from reference TRBV11-2 and TRBJ1-1): EAGVAQSPRYKIIEKRQSVAFWCNPISGHATLYWYQQILGQGPKLLIQFQNNGVVDDSQLPKDRFSAERLKGVDSTLKIQPAKLEDSAVYLCASRALVSGNTEAFFGQGTRLTVV.

The rearrangement uses TRBV29-1 and TRBJ2-3; the D call from TCRdb, TRBD2, cannot be confirmed without DNA. Germline V gives CDR1 SQVTM, CDR2 ANQGSEA. This CDR3 region has 13 residues. CDR3 sequence: CSVSTSNTDTQYF.

The CDR3 here is CASSLDNFGVSYEQYF. This chain links TRBV12-3 or TRBV12-4 with TRBJ2-7. The CDR3 runs 16 residues.

The rearrangement uses TRBV25-1 and TRBJ2-6. Germline values: CDR1 MGHDK, CDR2 SYGVNS. This CDR3 comprises 13 residues. CDR3 sequence: CASRRGGANVLTF.

The V call is TRBV27, the J call TRBJ2-7; TCRdb lists TRBD1, though no DNA is available to test this call. Germline V gives CDR1 MNHEY, CDR2 SMNVEV (reference sequence). The CDR3 spans 15 residues. CDR3 loop: CASSSTSPHKYRQYF.

The genes are TRBV5-1 and TRBJ1-2. Germline CDR1 is SGHRS and CDR2 is YFSETQ. The CDR3 extends over 14 amino acids. The CDR3 sequence: CASSLELRVSGYTF.

V gene TRBV7-9 combines with J gene TRBJ2-2; the TCRdb D gene call, TRBD1, has no DNA to confirm it. Germline CDR1 SEHNR, CDR2 FQNEAQ (reference sequence). CDR3 length: 14 residues. CDR3 in amino acids: CASGTGQNTGELFF.

This chain links TRBV29-1 with TRBJ2-7; checking the TCRdb D call of TRBD2 is not possible without DNA. The CDR3 has 13 residues. In germline, CDR1 is SQVTM, CDR2 ANQGSEA. CDR3 amino acids: CSVGLAGTYEQYF.

The chain is built from TRBV7-9 and TRBJ2-6; absent DNA, TCRdb's TRBD1 call cannot be checked. This CDR3 comprises 15 residues. Germline CDR1 and CDR2: SEHNR and FQNEAQ (reference sequence). This CDR3 reads CASSFVRAGANVLTF.

The V gene is TRBV18, the J gene TRBJ2-3; TCRdb's assignment of TRBD2 cannot be checked, as there is no DNA. The CDR3 contains 15 residues. Germline values: CDR1 KGHSH, CDR2 LQKENI. The CDR3 sequence is CASSPSGGLTDTQYF.

The chain is built from TRBV27 and TRBJ1-5; TCRdb outputs TRBD1, but without DNA this stays unchecked. CDR1 is MNHEY and CDR2 is SMNVEV in the germline V gene (reference sequence). CDR3 length: 15 residues. The CDR3 loop reads CASAPGQGYHQPQHF.

The rearrangement uses TRBV6-1 and TRBJ1-2; TCRdb designates TRBD1, a call that cannot be tested without DNA. The CDR3 has 18 residues. The germline CDR1 and CDR2 sequences are MNHNS and SASEGT. CDR3 amino acids: CASKVGQGAALLHYGYTF.

This rearrangement joins TRBV6-1 to TRBJ2-1; without DNA, the TCRdb call of TRBD2 cannot be checked. The CDR3 extends over 17 amino acids. Germline CDR1 and CDR2: MNHNS and SASEGT. The CDR3 reads CASTEARGPLTYNEQFF.